Listed below are T cell receptor beta chains from one sample, sequenced in a study of identifying expanded T cells in peripheral blood. Here immunoSEQ multiplex PCR was the method, and the copy in TCRdb shows in-frame clones only, minus some. The top ten clones hold about a sixth of a sample with approximately 100,000 clones, approximately 90% of them seen once. The specimen sequenced was blood. These receptors originate from a person aged 18-70 years in good health. Both conserved end residues are part of each CDR3. A D gene is named only where the DNA matches it firmly. Some rows have no size entry. The others give once, few or many, or a class for an expanded clone.

J,D,V,size,CDR3,DNA
TRBJ1-2,-,TRBV5-5,-,CASSLGDDYGYTF,TGTGCCAGCAGCTTGGGGGATGACTATGGCTACACCTTC
TRBJ2-7,TRBD1,TRBV18,-,CASSPKTGEQYF,TGTGCCAGCTCACCAAAGACAGGGGAGCAGTACTTC
TRBJ1-1,TRBD1,TRBV5-6,once,CASSPNQGQATAFF,TGTGCCAGCAGCCCGAATCAGGGACAGGCGACAGCTTTCTTT
TRBJ1-1,-,TRBV2,-,CASSPTRGTEAFF,TGTGCCAGCAGTCCCACCAGGGGCACTGAAGCTTTCTTT
TRBJ1-5,-,TRBV4-3,-,CASSQDLAGRNQPQHF,TGCGCCAGCAGCCAAGATCTTGCAGGGCGCAATCAGCCCCAGCATTTT
TRBJ2-7,TRBD2,TRBV28,-,CASSLGYLQTGGEQYF,TGTGCCAGCAGTTTAGGGTATTTGCAGACCGGGGGGGAGCAGTACTTC
TRBJ2-1,-,TRBV6-6,once,CASNPATGTNEQFF,TGTGCCAGCAACCCAGCGACAGGTACCAATGAGCAGTTCTTC
TRBJ1-1,-,TRBV28,few,CASRVEMNTEAFF,TGTGCCAGCAGGGTGGAAATGAACACTGAAGCTTTCTTT
TRBJ2-1,-,TRBV15,-,CATSRDVGNSMQFF,TGTGCCACCAGCAGAGATGTTGGCAATTCGATGCAGTTCTTC
TRBJ2-7,TRBD2,TRBV7-2,-,CASNRPGTSGATVTYEQYF,TGTGCCAGCAACCGTCCCGGGACTAGCGGGGCGACCGTAACCTACGAGCAGTACTTC
TRBJ1-4,-,TRBV2,-,CASKGKINEKLFF,TGTGCCAGCAAAGGGAAGATTAATGAAAAACTGTTTTTT
TRBJ1-1,-,TRBV28,few,CASSSFARRDTEAFF,TGTGCCAGCAGTTCCTTTGCCCGGCGGGACACTGAAGCTTTCTTT
TRBJ2-7,-,TRBV2,-,CASKLDAYEQYF,TGTGCCAGCAAGCTAGATGCCTACGAGCAGTACTTC
TRBJ2-3,TRBD2,TRBV7-2,-,CASSPRLAGDTDTQYF,TGTGCCAGCAGCCCCCGACTAGCGGGGGACACAGATACGCAGTATTTT
TRBJ1-1,-,TRBV5-8,-,CASSFGQFAEAFF,TGTGCCAGCAGCTTCGGGCAGTTCGCTGAAGCTTTCTTT
TRBJ1-6,-,TRBV6-1,-,CASSEAVWVPRSNSPLHF,TGTGCCAGCAGTGAAGCGGTCTGGGTTCCCCGTTCTAATTCACCCCTCCACTTT
TRBJ2-3,-,TRBV7-9,-,CASSPPGVSDTQYF,TGTGCCAGCAGCCCCCCTGGGGTCTCAGATACGCAGTATTTT
TRBJ1-4,-,TRBV27,-,CASSLFYGGRTNEKLFF,TGTGCCAGCAGTTTATTTTACGGGGGGCGAACTAATGAAAAACTGTTTTTT
TRBJ2-6,-,TRBV6-5,-,CASSYSSGANVLTF,TGTGCCAGCAGTTATTCCTCTGGGGCCAACGTCCTGACTTTC
TRBJ1-2,-,TRBV4-1,-,CASSPRTADGYTF,TGCGCCAGCAGCCCCCGGACCGCCGATGGCTACACCTTC
TRBJ2-7,-,TRBV2,-,CASRGSEQYF,TGTGCCAGCAGGGGAAGCGAGCAGTACTTC
TRBJ1-2,-,TRBV4-3,-,CASSQDALGLSSDGYTF,TGCGCCAGCAGCCAAGATGCTCTCGGGCTCTCGTCGGATGGCTACACCTTC
TRBJ2-1,-,TRBV9,-,CASSVVSQRPYNEQFF,TGTGCCAGCAGCGTAGTTTCCCAGCGCCCCTACAATGAGCAGTTCTTC
TRBJ1-1,TRBD1,TRBV18,-,CASSPPGQAFGEAFF,TGTGCCAGCTCACCACCGGGACAGGCCTTCGGTGAAGCTTTCTTT
TRBJ1-2,TRBD1,TRBV10-3,-,CAIQIQGSPMGYTF,TGTGCCATCCAAATACAGGGGAGCCCAATGGGCTACACCTTC
TRBJ1-3,TRBD1,TRBV7-2,once,CASSFPQGTYGNTIYF,TGTGCCAGCAGCTTCCCACAGGGGACGTATGGAAACACCATATATTTT
TRBJ2-3,-,TRBV10-2,-,CASSEGSFIATQYF,TGCGCCAGCAGTGAAGGAAGCTTTATAGCTACGCAGTATTTT
TRBJ2-3,TRBD2,TRBV6-6,-,CASSKGLAGGTDTQYF,TGTGCCAGCAGTAAAGGACTAGCGGGGGGCACAGATACGCAGTATTTT
TRBJ2-1,-,TRBV11-2,-,CASSLDLVKSSYNEQFF,TGTGCCAGCAGCTTAGATTTGGTTAAGAGCTCCTACAATGAGCAGTTCTTC